This paragraph covers one T cell receptor beta chain sequence. The antigen it recognizes is unknown. Base quality data are lacking; no much larger clone is found one base away. The sample is drawn from a study of cytomegalovirus exposure and HLA in healthy donors (dated by TCRdb to 2017 to 2019). Turning to the overall study: In an earlier analysis of under 750 of the donors, about 260 Gb of sequence data and just under 120 million unique TCR beta sequences from 180 million or so T cells were reported. The later analysis used no new phenotypic data to find candidate immune exposures, relying instead on TCR beta sequences and their occurrence across donors. Every repertoire in the discovery cohort had been generated on one and the same sequencing platform. The study aimed to test whether signatures of past pathogen exposure could be identified by cataloging public T cell receptors. Genome-wide SNP genotypes for about 55% of the 666 donors were used in a later genetic analysis, which treated that subset as a discovery cohort. About five DR-DQ haplotypes were handled as single units for association and clustering because linkage in the cohort was strong. Donor age, sex, ethnicity and CMV serostatus were compiled together with the repertoire data. The study profiled the T cell repertoires of under 700 subjects by immunosequencing and related them to cytomegalovirus serostatus. Typing coverage varied by locus: roughly 629-630 donors for A, B, C, DRB1 and DQB1; approximately 560 for DQA1; 606 for DPA1; approximately 490 for DPB1. Both class I and class II loci were covered by HLA typing, at four-digit resolution. An early release covering roughly 600 HLA-typed donors comprised approximately 300 gigabases of sequencing data and some 79 million unique TCR sequences. An earlier analysis of 450 to 750 of the donors used high-throughput TCR beta sequencing to judge whether each TCR beta V gene segment behaved as functional or pseudogenic. On average, roughly 240,000 unique TCR beta nucleotide sequences were sequenced per donor among about 400 genotyped donors of the cohort, with 15% to 20% of those sequences being non-productive. To predict cytomegalovirus infection status, the study combined high-throughput TCR immunosequencing, statistical association of individual TCRs with disease status, and machine learning. In addition to the first cohort of 650 to 800 subjects, a separate validation cohort of around 110 different subjects was used. A later analysis re-examined previously published TCR beta repertoires from more than 600 donors and added high-resolution HLA genotyping to investigate patterns of TCR occurrence. The genetic ancestry cluster associated with self-reported Caucasian donors included about four fifths of the 398 genotyped donors.

Study-level results and caveats: A further reported finding was that TCR beta sequences accurately predicted the HLA-A and HLA-B alleles for most subjects in the first cohort. Sequencing depth was assumed to be roughly uniform across donors in the presence/absence analyses, though that assumption may not hold. According to a later analysis, TCR association rates differed among HLA loci, with DRB1 alleles showing the most associated TCRs and HLA-C alleles showing the fewest. The authors suggested that the approach could potentially be generalized to other disease states and immunological phenotypes. A few of the identified cytomegalovirus-associated TCR beta chains were confirmed in vitro to be specific for cytomegalovirus antigens. Broadly in line with IMGT annotations, most TCR beta V segments showed up in productive rearrangements about 87% or about 30% of the time in an earlier analysis of 587 of the donors. Linkage disequilibrium might explain the correlated functional status among segregating V segments, but an unknown experimental factor could not be ruled out. The earlier analysis of 587 of the donors excluded seventeen rarely observed V segments, including chromosome 9 orphons, because counts were too low. Compared with equally common non-associated chains, HLA-associated TCR beta chains in a later analysis were more clonally expanded and had lower generation probabilities. Some IMGT-functional V segments, including TRBV6-2 and TRBV6-3, could not be told apart with the 87-base-pair reads, so those segments were excluded. Immune exposure information for the cohort was limited to CMV serostatus. In this cohort, only TCR beta chains were sequenced, and detectable features were limited by the absence of alpha or paired-chain data. An association between a missense DCLRE1C variant and V-gene and J-gene trimming of TCR beta chains was found in a later genetic analysis and replicated in an independent cohort. In a later analysis, most CMV-associated TCR beta chains were found to appear HLA-restricted, with HLA associations seemingly driven largely by CMV exposure. A later analysis associated 15,000 to 20,000 TCR beta sequences with specific HLA alleles at a false discovery rate of 0.05. The classifier was reported to diagnose cytomegalovirus status with high specificity and sensitivity in both the original and validation cohorts. A cluster of highly shared sequence variants was judged likely to be a technical artifact of the sequencing pipeline. The study listed 170 or so TCR beta chains as associated with cytomegalovirus. Because HLA typing was missing for some donors at each locus, association tests included only the typed subset. Several of the top co-occurrence clusters appeared to be linked to parvovirus B19, influenza, CMV and Epstein-Barr virus, according to a later analysis. When HLA alleles, especially DR and DQ, strongly co-occurred, TCR associations were difficult to assign to individual alleles. In a later genetic analysis, fewer N-insertions in productive TCRs were reported among donors in an Asian-associated ancestry cluster than the roughly 700-donor mean. Most TCR sequences were observed very rarely across donors, whereas some public TCRs were present in many individuals.

Trimming leaves V shorter by 3 bases and J shorter by 3 bases, with the junction holding 5 bases beyond the gene matches. Per the germline V gene, SQVTM is the CDR1 and ANQGSEA is the CDR2. Spanning cysteine to phenylalanine, the CDR3 consists of 14 amino acids. The sequence is cut down to CDR3 DNA, 42 bases in frame from base 1. In total, approximately 700 healthy bone marrow donors made up the cohort. At the time of sampling, every cohort member was nominally healthy, though immune exposures that went unrecorded were likely present. The donor was CMV seropositive and belonged to the group of 250 to 300 seropositive cohort members. Every donor gave a peripheral blood sample, and the peripheral blood mononuclear cells from that sample were used for TCR beta sequencing. The Qiagen DNeasy Blood Extraction Kit was used to extract genomic DNA from the blood cell samples. Libraries were made using the immunoSEQ multiplex PCR assay. The multiplex PCR relied on a mix of 60 forward primers for TCR Vbeta segments and 13 reverse primers for TCR Jbeta segments. The CDR3 region of rearranged TCR beta genes was amplified from genomic DNA by a multiplex PCR assay. The Illumina HiSeq System was used to sequence the amplified TCR beta libraries as 87-base-pair reads. Per the source publication's procedure: In a later analysis, about 80 million unique TCR beta chains were counted across the 500 to 850 repertoires, and roughly 11 million of these chains were shared by at least two donors. Raw reads were error-corrected and collapsed into unique sequences by a nearest-neighbor algorithm in which closely related sequences were merged to remove PCR and sequencing errors. CDR3 sequences were aligned to IMGT reference sequences to assign V, D and J gene segments. For a sequence to be retained, at least a six-nucleotide match to both a V gene segment and a J gene segment was required. Rearrangements were classified as productive when the CDR3 lacked stop codons and remained in frame with V and J, and all other rearrangements were classified as non-productive. Following IMGT convention, CDR3 was defined as the stretch from the second conserved V-encoded cysteine to the conserved J-encoded phenylalanine. The earlier analysis of 587 of the donors excluded sequences that lacked an unambiguous match to a single V gene segment. An earlier analysis of 500 to 600 of the donors classified V segments as functional when productive rearrangements were above 56.7% and as segregating when the standard deviation between donors was above 5%. A statistical classification framework was developed to diagnose cytomegalovirus status using the catalog of TCR beta chain sequences. V and J gene assignment, in a later analysis, came from comparing TCR nucleotide sequences with IMGT/GENE-DB human TR gene sequences. The TCRdist pipeline was used in a later analysis to assign CDR3 sequences and most-parsimonious VDJ recombination scenarios. In a later analysis, every TCR beta chain was defined by the combination of its CDR3 amino acid sequence and its V-gene family, and reads without a unique V-gene family were dropped. A later analysis removed 500 to 650 highly shared, low-generation-probability nucleotide sequences to deal with suspected cross-contamination and a sequencing artifact. In a later analysis, a clonal expansion index was calculated for each public chain from normalized within-repertoire ranks of inferred template counts. In a later analysis, generation probabilities were computed using a VDJ recombination model fitted to out-of-frame rearrangements, and the results were checked against IGoR. In a later analysis, TCR-TCR, TCR-HLA and TCR-CMV co-occurrence was scored with hypergeometric tests, and a repertoire-size bias correction was applied to TCR pairs. To estimate false discovery rates, a later analysis permuted the HLA or CMV assignments 20 times. In a later analysis, co-occurring TCRs were grouped using DBSCAN, and TCRdist sequence similarity was added for clustering within HLA-allele-positive subsets. For co-occurrence clustering, repertoires with fewer than 30,000 or more than 120,000 public chains were excluded, along with 4 to 6 repertoires with anomalous nucleotide sharing. TCRdb's version of the immuneACCESS table is confined to in-frame rearrangements and falls short of the full clone set. An unresolved V gene accounts for under half of the shortfall where checked; the remainder is of unknown origin. Clone size and the V and J calls come from that table; the DNA yielded D and trimming. This sample holds more than 100,000 clones; 76% were observed only once. The ten most abundant clones make up approximately 2% of the sample.

Sequencing was done on a sample of PBMCs. The clonotype originates from a female donor in good health and CMV-seropositive. This chain is built from TRBV29-1 and TRBJ2-1; a stretch of 7 junction bases matches TRBD2. The CDR3 here reads CSVDGLADYNEQFF. The sequenced DNA: TGCAGCGTTGATGGTCTAGCGGACTACAATGAGCAGTTCTTC.